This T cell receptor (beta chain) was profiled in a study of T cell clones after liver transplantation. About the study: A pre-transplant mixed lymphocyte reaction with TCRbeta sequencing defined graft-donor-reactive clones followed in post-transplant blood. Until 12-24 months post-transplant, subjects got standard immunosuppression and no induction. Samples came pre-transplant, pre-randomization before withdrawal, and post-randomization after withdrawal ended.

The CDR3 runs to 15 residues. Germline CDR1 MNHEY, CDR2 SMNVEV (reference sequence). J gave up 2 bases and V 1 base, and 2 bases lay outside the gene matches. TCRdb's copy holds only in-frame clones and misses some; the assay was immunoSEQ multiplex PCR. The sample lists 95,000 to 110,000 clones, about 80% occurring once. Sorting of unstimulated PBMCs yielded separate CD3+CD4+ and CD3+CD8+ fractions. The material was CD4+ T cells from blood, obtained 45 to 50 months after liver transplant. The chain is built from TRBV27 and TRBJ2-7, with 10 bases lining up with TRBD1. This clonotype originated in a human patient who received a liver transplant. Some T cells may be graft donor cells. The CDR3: CASSLLGTGAYEQYF. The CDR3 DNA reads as TGTGCCAGCAGTTTATTAGGGACAGGGGCCTACGAGCAGTACTTC.